A single sample is the source of the 5 T cell receptor beta chains below, sequenced in a study of molecular identifiers for immune sequencing clone quantification. TCRdb independently ran MiXCR on the PCR reads; one entry per CDR3 protein. This sample yields more than 300,000 distinct CDR3 sequences, of which about 20% are seen a single time; about 0.79% belongs to the top ten. The sequenced sample consisted of naive CD8+ T cells from blood, with Jurkat cell RNA spiked in. This sample's subset: FACS-sorted CD8+CD4-CCR7+CD45RA+ naive T cells. The receptors stem from a human donor in good health. Some libraries in this study had Jurkat cell RNA spiked in.

Points on this clonotype: Lacking the conserved final phenylalanine or tryptophan, this CDR3 likely reflects a read error. J is TRBJ2-1 and V is TRBV27, with 16 bases lining up with TRBD2. V shed 4 bases and J 9 bases; nucleotides not matched to a gene: 6. The germline CDR1 and CDR2 sequences are MNHEY and SMNVEV (reference sequence). The CDR3 spans 16 residues. DNA of the CDR3: TGTGCCAGCAGTTGGGGGACTAGCGGGAGGGTAGGTGAGCAGTTCTCC. It encodes CASSWGTSGRVGEQFS.

J is TRBJ1-2 and V is TRBV2; possible D gene TRBD1, 5 bases. V was pared by 7 bases and J by 8 bases, with 29 bases between. Germline CDR1 SNHLY, CDR2 FYNNEI. The CDR3 has 17 residues. CDR3 loop: CASNGEGGTDPGLGYTF. The CDR3 DNA reads as TGTGCCAGCAATGGGGAAGGAGGGACGGATCCAGGTTTGGGCTACACCTTC.

This sequence joins TRBV27 and TRBJ2-7; 10 nucleotides agree with TRBD1. This CDR3 comprises 15 residues. Germline trimming cut 5 bases from V and 3 bases from J; bases unmatched to any gene: 7. Germline lookup yields CDR1 MNHEY and CDR2 SMNVEV (reference sequence). As DNA, the CDR3 is TGTGCCAGCAGTCACCGGGACAGGGGCTTCTACGAGCAGTACTTC. This translates into CASSHRDRGFYEQYF.

This clonotype was seen at least ten times. The gene calls are TRBV13 and TRBJ2-1; D is perhaps TRBD2 (5 bases). Trimming shortened V by 1 base and J by 7 bases, and 8 bases separated the two germline ends. This CDR3 spans 13 amino acids. Germline values: CDR1 PRHDT, CDR2 FYEKMQ (reference sequence). CDR3 nucleotides: TGTGCCAGCAGCTTAGAAGAGGGTAATGAGCAGTTCTTC. Its protein product is CASSLEEGNEQFF.

This clonotype came up many times. The chain links TRBV12-3 or TRBV12-4 to TRBJ2-7; tentatively, D is TRBD1 or TRBD2 (5 bases each). CDR3 size: 12 residues. Between the trimmed V and J ends, which lost 5 bases and 7 bases, there was a span of 12 bases. CDR3 sequence reads: CASSKNGGEQYF. CDR3 DNA: TGTGCCAGCAGTAAAAATGGGGGAGAGCAGTACTTC.